Sequencing of this TCR beta chain was carried out in a study of cytomegalovirus exposure and HLA in healthy donors. This clone was seen a handful of times. The antigen remains undetermined. General study points: Reported results showed that the classifier diagnosed cytomegalovirus status with high specificity and sensitivity.

The CDR3 totals 15 residues. The ends were cut back, 1 base at V and 8 bases at J, with 14 bases in the middle. Looked up from germline, CDR1 is LNHNV and CDR2 is YYDKDF (reference sequence). The PCR employed 60 Vbeta primers together with 13 Jbeta primers. In the authors' methods: A follow-up analysis tallied tens of millions of unique TCR beta chains, some 11 million shared. The method was immunoSEQ multiplex PCR; TCRdb's version includes in-frame clones alone and lacks a portion of them. That table furnishes V, J and clone size, whereas the DNA furnished D and trimming. In the table there are about 150,000 clones, over 60% of which are singletons.

V is TRBV15 and J is TRBJ1-4; D call uncertain. This clonotype was obtained from a woman aged 18-30 years in good health and CMV-seronegative. Source material: PBMCs. This CDR3 reads CATSRAPDFREKLFF. Here the CDR3 DNA reads TGTGCCACCAGCAGAGCTCCAGATTTTCGAGAAAAACTGTTTTTT.